These 26 T cell receptor beta chains were sequenced from one sample in a study of CD8+ T cells in alopecia areata. Treatment specified: oral pan-JAK inhibitor, 5-10 mg twice daily. In each case, RNA was isolated and then reverse transcribed into cDNA as the sequencing template. Profiling relied on immunoSEQ multiplex PCR, and the TCRdb table lists in-frame clones only, not all of them. Among roughly 60,000 clones listed, about half were seen once. This sample comprised CD8+ T cells sorted from blood, obtained at approximately week 36, from a patient treated with tofacitinib. These receptors came from a human donor with alopecia areata.

J is TRBJ2-1 and V is TRBV4-1; D gene unclear. The length of the CDR3 is 14 residues. Trimming cost V 3 bases and J 15 bases, with 21 bases left between them. Germline CDR1 reads MGHRA; CDR2 reads YSYEKL. In DNA, the CDR3 is TGCGCCAGCAGCCAGGAACTTGGCCCGGACCCCCCGTTCTTC. Translated, it gives CASSQELGPDPPFF.

The V call is TRBV7-2, the J call TRBJ1-1; possibly TRBD1 for D (6 bases). The germline V and J ends were trimmed by 5 bases and 11 bases, with 18 bases remaining between them. This CDR3 spans 13 amino acids. The germline gives CDR1 SGHTA, CDR2 FQGNSA. CDR3: CASSPGAGGLAFF. The CDR3 DNA sequence: TGTGCCAGCAGCCCAGGGGCGGGGGGCCTGGCTTTCTTT.

A few counts support this clone. This sequence joins TRBV2 and TRBJ2-7, with TRBD1 matching over 10 bases. Germline CDR1 reads SNHLY; CDR2 reads FYNNEI. This CDR3 is 14 amino acids long. J gave up 2 bases and V 6 bases, and 4 bases lay outside the gene matches. CDR3 bases: TGTGCCAGCAGCTTCGGGACAGGGGCCTACGAGCAGTACTTC. The encoded protein is CASSFGTGAYEQYF.

The chain links TRBV2 to TRBJ2-1; 8 nucleotides align to TRBD2. The germline gives CDR1 SNHLY, CDR2 FYNNEI. Unmatched junction bases numbered 19, after V lost 4 bases and J lost 2 bases. The CDR3 has 20 residues. This CDR3 is CASSVGPGLGLGTPYNEQFF. The CDR3 DNA reads as TGTGCCAGCAGTGTGGGACCGGGACTAGGACTTGGTACTCCCTACAATGAGCAGTTCTTC.

This chain uses TRBV4-1 with TRBJ2-7; 9 nucleotides match TRBD2. The V gene end was trimmed by 1 base and the J gene end by 4 bases; junction bases not matched to a gene: 5. CDR3 length: 15 amino acids. CDR1 and CDR2 from the germline V gene are MGHRA and YSYEKL. The CDR3, as DNA: TGCGCCAGCAGCCAAGTAGCGGGAGAGGTGTACGAGCAGTACTTC. This translates into CASSQVAGEVYEQYF.

V usage is TRBV28 and J usage is TRBJ2-3; 8 bases agree with TRBD2. The CDR3 sequence is 15 residues long. The V gene's germline CDR1 is MDHEN and CDR2 SYDVKM. With 3 bases clipped from V and 1 base from J, the junction kept 3 bases outside the gene matches. The chain's CDR3 is CASSFGGGGTDTQYF. CDR3 bases: TGTGCCAGCAGTTTCGGGGGGGGTGGCACAGATACGCAGTATTTT.

This rearrangement joins TRBV2 to TRBJ2-7; D unresolved. The V gene lost 5 bases and the J gene lost 3 bases, with 14 bases spanning the gap. Germline CDR1 reads SNHLY; CDR2 reads FYNNEI. CDR3 length equals 14 residues. The chain's CDR3 is CASSLVFGDYEQYF. The DNA of the CDR3 is TGTGCCAGCAGTCTCGTCTTCGGCGACTACGAGCAGTACTTC.

The chain carries TRBV7-2 and TRBJ2-3; 11 positions match TRBD1. The CDR3 extends over 16 amino acids. V was clipped by 3 bases and J by 4 bases; unmatched bases: 6. Germline lookup yields CDR1 SGHTA and CDR2 FQGNSA. The CDR3 nucleotides read TGTGCCAGCAGCTTCCCTTGGACAGGGGGCGCAGATACGCAGTATTTT. Encoded protein: CASSFPWTGGADTQYF.

The CDR3 sequence is CASSLGPRLAGQETQYF. The CDR3, as DNA: TGCGCCAGCAGCTTGGGGCCCCGACTAGCGGGGCAAGAGACCCAGTACTTC. The chain recombines TRBV5-1 with TRBJ2-5, with 11 bases identical to TRBD2. After removal of 0 bases from V and 2 bases from J, the junction contained 6 bases not matched to a gene. Germline CDR1 reads SGHRS; CDR2 reads YFSETQ. This CDR3 is 17 amino acids long.

The rearrangement links TRBV29-1 to TRBJ2-3, with D unclear. Germline assignment: CDR1 SQVTM and CDR2 ANQGSEA. The CDR3 extends over 10 amino acids. V lost 5 bases and J lost 10, with 10 bases in between. The CDR3 loop is CSVNLWPQYF. CDR3 in DNA: TGCAGCGTTAATCTATGGCCGCAGTATTTT.

This chain uses TRBV7-6 with TRBJ2-3; 7 nucleotides line up with TRBD2. V shed 5 bases, J shed 6 bases, and the junction held 11 bases outside the gene matches. The CDR3 extends over 15 amino acids. The germline CDR1 and CDR2 sequences are SGHVS and FNYEAQ. The CDR3 protein is CASSPPPGGRDTQYF. In DNA form, the CDR3 reads TGTGCCAGCAGCCCCCCCCCGGGGGGTCGGGATACGCAGTATTTT.

Only a few counts were recorded for this clone. The chain uses TRBV30 and TRBJ2-7; tentatively, D is TRBD2 (6 bases). V lost 3 bases and J lost 1, with 10 bases in between. There are 13 residues in the CDR3. Per the germline V gene, CDR1 is GTSNPN and CDR2 is SVGIG (reference sequence). The CDR3 DNA reads TGTGCCTGGAGGGAGGGAACTTCCTACGAGCAGTACTTC. Translating gives CAWREGTSYEQYF.

The chain links TRBV19 to TRBJ1-2; D might be TRBD1 (5 bases). Between the trimmed V and J ends, which lost 0 bases and 4 bases, there was a span of 9 bases. The CDR3 is made up of 14 amino acids. From germline, CDR1 is LNHDA and CDR2 SQIVND (reference sequence). CDR3 nucleotide sequence: TGTGCCAGTAGTATAGAGCCCAGGGCCTATGGCTACACCTTC. It is translated as CASSIEPRAYGYTF.

This clone was detected only a few times. V usage is TRBV11-2 and J usage is TRBJ2-5; 8 positions match TRBD2. In germline, CDR1 is SGHAT, CDR2 FQNNGV. The CDR3 totals 15 residues. Unmatched junction bases numbered 12, after V lost 5 bases and J lost 7 bases. In nucleotides, the CDR3 is TGTGCCAGCAGCGCAGGGACTAGAACCCTGGGGACCCAGTACTTC. Translated, it gives CASSAGTRTLGTQYF.

This clone was observed a handful of times. The rearrangement joins TRBV29-1 to TRBJ2-1; D remains ambiguous. V was pared by 7 bases and J by 7 bases, with 8 bases between. CDR3 length: 10 residues. The germline V gene has CDR1 SQVTM and CDR2 ANQGSEA. CDR3 loop: CSGSENEQFF. The DNA of the CDR3 is TGCAGCGGTTCGGAAAATGAGCAGTTCTTC.

This clone was observed a few times. The V and J genes are TRBV29-1 and TRBJ2-2, with D unresolved. The ends were cut back, 7 bases at V and 5 bases at J, with 11 bases in the middle. CDR3 length: 12 amino acids. Germline V lookup: CDR1 SQVTM, CDR2 ANQGSEA. The CDR3 DNA sequence: TGCAGCGCCCTCGGGCCGACCGGGGAGCTGTTTTTT. Protein: CSALGPTGELFF.

This sequence joins TRBV27 and TRBJ1-5; TRBD1 aligns across 7 bases. Trimming took 6 bases from V and 1 from J; bases not matched to a gene: 6. The CDR3 has 15 residues. The germline V gene has CDR1 MNHEY and CDR2 SMNVEV (reference sequence). The CDR3 sequence: CASRSGTASNQPQHF. CDR3 coding DNA: TGTGCCAGCAGATCCGGGACAGCCAGCAATCAGCCCCAGCATTTT.

V is TRBV27 and J is TRBJ2-1; D unresolved. This CDR3 comprises 13 residues. V was cut by 0 bases and J by 7 bases, with 7 bases left in between. From germline, CDR1 is MNHEY and CDR2 SMNVEV (reference sequence). CDR3 protein: CASSLSLLNEQFF. The CDR3 DNA sequence: TGTGCCAGCAGTTTATCCCTCCTTAATGAGCAGTTCTTC.

The V gene is TRBV29-1, the J gene TRBJ1-1; D ambiguous. The ends were cut back, 1 base at V and 1 base at J, with 13 bases in the middle. The length of the CDR3 is 15 residues. Germline V gene sequence: CDR1 SQVTM, CDR2 ANQGSEA. The CDR3: CSVEGGDGGNTEAFF. The DNA of the CDR3 is TGCAGCGTTGAAGGTGGGGATGGAGGGAACACTGAAGCTTTCTTT.

V and J are TRBV15 and TRBJ2-1; perhaps TRBD2 as D (5 bases). Germline CDR1 is LNHNV and CDR2 is YYDKDF (reference sequence). Trimming left V 1 base short and J 8 bases short, with 12 bases between. CDR3 length: 14 amino acids. For the CDR3, the DNA is TGTGCCACCAGCAGAGTAGAGGGAACACATGAGCAGTTCTTC. It specifies CATSRVEGTHEQFF.

The chain combines TRBV28 with TRBJ2-5; 8 nucleotides line up with TRBD2. CDR1 and CDR2 (germline): MDHEN, SYDVKM. The CDR3 sequence is 13 residues long. V gave up 4 bases and J gave up 5 bases; unmatched junction bases: 3. The CDR3 nucleotides read TGTGCCAGCAGTTCTCAGCGGGAGGAGACCCAGTACTTC. Translating it yields CASSSQREETQYF.

A single count supports this clone. This chain connects TRBV5-5 to TRBJ2-7; D may be TRBD1 (5 bases). Germline V gene data show CDR1 as SGHKS and CDR2 as YYEKEE (reference sequence). Trimming pared 0 bases from V and 0 bases from J, leaving 10 bases between. The CDR3 is 15 residues long. This CDR3 is CASSLAGPLSYEQYF. In DNA, the CDR3 is TGTGCCAGCAGCTTGGCAGGGCCCCTCTCCTACGAGCAGTACTTC.

The J gene is TRBJ1-2, the V gene TRBV7-9, with unresolved D. Per the germline V gene, CDR1 is SEHNR and CDR2 is FQNEAQ (reference sequence). The CDR3 consists of 13 residues. The germline V and J ends were trimmed by 5 bases and 4 bases, with 11 bases remaining between them. CDR3 in DNA: TGTGCCAGCAGCCCCGCCGCGACCTATGGCTACACCTTC. This gives the protein CASSPAATYGYTF.

This chain uses TRBV10-2 with TRBJ2-7; 7 bases fit TRBD1. Germline V CDR1 and CDR2: WSHSY, SAAADI. The length of the CDR3 is 14 residues. The V segment lost 4 bases and the J segment 2 bases; nucleotides outside the gene matches: 5. The CDR3 DNA sequence: TGCGCCAGCAGTGGCGGACAGGAACCCTACGAGCAGTACTTC. Residues: CASSGGQEPYEQYF.

This chain uses TRBV27 with TRBJ2-5; 10 nucleotides line up with TRBD1. CDR3 length equals 14 residues. The germline CDR1 and CDR2 sequences are MNHEY and SMNVEV (reference sequence). V trimming: 5 bases; J trimming: 6 bases; junction bases outside the gene matches: 6. CDR3 sequence reads: CASSVGQGRQTQYF. The CDR3 region has the DNA TGTGCCAGCAGTGTGGGACAGGGGAGACAGACCCAGTACTTC.

This clone occurred many times. DNA for the CDR3: TGCGCCAGCAGCCGGGGAGGCGGGACCTACAATGAGCAGTTCTTC. This codes for CASSRGGGTYNEQFF. The rearrangement uses TRBV4-1 and TRBJ2-1, with D maybe TRBD2 (6 bases). The CDR3 totals 15 residues. The V and J ends lost 4 bases and 2 bases respectively, with 12 bases between them. CDR1 and CDR2 (germline): MGHRA, YSYEKL.